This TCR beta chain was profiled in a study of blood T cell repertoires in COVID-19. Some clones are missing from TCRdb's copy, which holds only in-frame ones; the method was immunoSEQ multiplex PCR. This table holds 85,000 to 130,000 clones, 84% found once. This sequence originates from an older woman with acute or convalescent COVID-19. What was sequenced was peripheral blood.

CDR3 in amino acids: CASSCHRVDPQQPQHF. CDR3 coding DNA: TGCGCCAGCAGCTGCCACAGGGTAGACCCACAACAGCCCCAGCATTTT. V usage is TRBV5-1 and J usage is TRBJ1-5; D perhaps matches TRBD1 (6 bases). Germline CDR1 SGHRS, CDR2 YFSETQ. Trimming shortened V by 3 bases and J by 7 bases, and 20 bases separated the two germline ends. This CDR3 is 16 amino acids long.